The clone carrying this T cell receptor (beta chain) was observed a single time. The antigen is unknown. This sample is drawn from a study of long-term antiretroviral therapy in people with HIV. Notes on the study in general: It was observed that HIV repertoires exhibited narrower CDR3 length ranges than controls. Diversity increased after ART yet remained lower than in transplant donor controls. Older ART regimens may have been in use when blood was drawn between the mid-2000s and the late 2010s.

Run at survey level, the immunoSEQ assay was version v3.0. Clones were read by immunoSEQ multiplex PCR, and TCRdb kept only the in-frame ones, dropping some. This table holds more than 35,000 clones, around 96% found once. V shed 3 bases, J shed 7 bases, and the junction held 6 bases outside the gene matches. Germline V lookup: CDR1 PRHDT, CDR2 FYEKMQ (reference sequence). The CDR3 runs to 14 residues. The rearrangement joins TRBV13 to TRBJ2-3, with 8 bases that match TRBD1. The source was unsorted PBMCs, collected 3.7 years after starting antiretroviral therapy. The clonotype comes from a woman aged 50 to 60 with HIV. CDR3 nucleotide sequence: TGTGCCAGCAGCTTTATCAGACAGGGGAATACGCAGTATTTT. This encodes CASSFIRQGNTQYF.